This T cell receptor (beta chain) is drawn from a study of T cell responses to AZD1222 COVID-19 vaccine. Study-wide results and caveats: Unmutated regions of variants are reportedly targeted by nearly half of spike-specific TCRs.

Assay: immunoSEQ multiplex PCR; the TCRdb copy retains only in-frame clones and omits some. Of some 120,000 clones listed, approximately 89% are singletons. As regards this clone: The antigen is not known.

Specimen: peripheral blood, collected 28 days after the second AZD1222 dose. The receptor's source is an adult who received the AZD1222 COVID-19 vaccine.

The CDR3 is CASSYAGTGGYTF. The CDR3 DNA reads as TGTGCCAGCAGTTACGCAGGGACGGGTGGCTACACCTTC. The chain is built from TRBV12-3 or TRBV12-4 and TRBJ1-2; possible D gene TRBD1, 5 bases. The CDR3 totals 13 residues. The ends were cut back, 4 bases at V and 7 bases at J, with 13 bases in the middle.